Below are 28 T cell receptor beta chains sequenced from a single sample in a study of CD8+ T cells in alopecia areata. Extracted RNA was reverse transcribed, and the resulting cDNA served as sequencing template. Repertoires were generated with immunoSEQ multiplex PCR, while TCRdb's copy carries only in-frame clones and drops some. The sample shows roughly 120,000 clones, no singletons; the ten largest hold around 20%. Material for sequencing was lesional skin. The receptors derive from a C3H/HeJ mouse with alopecia areata. The MHC haplotype of the strain is H2-k.

This clone has more than one count but fewer than ten. The listed genes are named as in mouse. The CDR3 loop is CASSPSRGQNTLYF. CDR3 DNA (partial): TGTGCCAGCAGCCCGAGCAGGGGGCAAAAC. V usage is TRBV13-3 and J usage is TRBJ2-4; 7 bases are a match to TRBD1. Coverage ceases 4 residues before the CDR3 finishes, and the germline J gene fills in the end. The trim removed 5 bases at V and 3 bases at J, leaving 6 bases unmatched. The CDR3 length is 14 residues. Germline V gene data show CDR1 as NNHDY and CDR2 as SYVADS.

Notes on this clone: The listed genes are named as in mouse. Coverage ceases 4 residues before the CDR3 finishes, and the germline J gene fills in the end. V gene TRBV13-1 combines with J gene TRBJ2-7; D perhaps matches TRBD1 (6 bases). The V gene's germline CDR1 is NSHNY and CDR2 SYGAGN. There are 14 residues in the CDR3. V was clipped by 4 bases and J by 0 bases, with 11 bases between them. This CDR3 reads CASSPDRSSYEQYF. CDR3 bases read: TGTGCCAGCAGTCCGGACAGAAGCTCCTAT.

A note on this clone: Each gene name is a mouse one. The read falls 4 residues short of the CDR3 end, and the missing part is taken from the germline J gene. The V and J genes are TRBV13-3 and TRBJ2-5; 7 nucleotides line up with TRBD1. The CDR3 loop spans 14 amino acids. Germline loops: CDR1 NNHDY, CDR2 SYVADS. The sequenced part of the CDR3 DNA is TGTGCCAGCAGCCTCACAGGGGAGGAAGAC. It encodes CASSLTGEED. From start to end, the CDR3 is CASSLTGEEDTQYF.

This clone was seen ten or more times. Mouse names are used for the genes. The read terminates 4 residues ahead of where the CDR3 ends, so the germline J gene completes it. This chain uses TRBV13-1 with TRBJ2-7; a possible D gene is TRBD1 (5 bases). Germline assignment: CDR1 NSHNY and CDR2 SYGAGN. Deletions cut 0 bases from V and 0 bases from J, with 10 bases between. The CDR3 is 15 amino acids. The CDR3 spells CASSDAPGSSYEQYF. CDR3 DNA, as far as it was read: TGTGCCAGCAGTGATGCACCAGGGAGCTCCTAT.

The table lists this clone with a few counts. Gene labels here are mouse ones. The CDR3 goes on 4 residues after the read ends, and that part is filled in from the germline J gene. The chain uses TRBV13-3 and TRBJ2-7; a weak D match, TRBD2 (6 bases). The CDR3 loop spans 13 amino acids. CDR1 NNHDY and CDR2 SYVADS come from the germline V gene. CDR3 DNA (partial): TGTGCCAGCAGTGCCCCCCGGGGGGAT. Protein: CASSAPRGD. The whole CDR3 reads CASSAPRGDEQYF.

Comment on this clone: Gene names refer to mouse genes. The read comes to an end 4 residues before the CDR3 does, leaving the germline J gene to fill in the end. The V and J genes are TRBV13-3 and TRBJ2-1; TRBD2 matches 8 bases. The germline gives CDR1 NNHDY, CDR2 SYVADS. The CDR3 extends over 15 amino acids. J gave up 3 bases and V 3 bases, and 5 bases lay outside the gene matches. The part of the CDR3 DNA that was read is TGTGCCAGCAGTGTCGGGGGGGGCCTCTATGCT. This gives the protein CASSVGGGLYA. The entire CDR3 reads CASSVGGGLYAEQFF.

About this clone: Here the gene names and germline are mouse. The CDR3 here is CTCSAVGVGNTEVFF. Partial CDR3 DNA: TGCACCTGCAGTGCAGTGGGGGTGGGCAACACA. The chain carries TRBV1 and TRBJ1-1; D perhaps matches TRBD1 (5 bases). The read is 4 residues too short to cover the CDR3 end, so that end is filled in from the germline J gene. V was trimmed by 1 base and J by 2 bases, leaving 11 bases between them. CDR1 NSQYPW and CDR2 LRSPGD come from the germline V gene (reference sequence). This CDR3 comprises 15 residues.

Points on this clone: Mouse names are used for the genes. Partial CDR3 DNA: TGTGCCAGCAGTGAAGGCCCGGGACAGAACCAAGAC. It is translated as CASSEGPGQNQD. The full CDR3 reads CASSEGPGQNQDTQYF. The chain couples TRBV13-3 to TRBJ2-5; 7 nucleotides match TRBD1. With the read ending 4 residues before the CDR3 end, the germline J gene is used to fill in that end. V trimming: 2 bases; J trimming: 0 bases; junction bases outside the gene matches: 6. There are 16 residues in the CDR3. Germline V gene data show CDR1 as NNHDY and CDR2 as SYVADS.

Worth noting for this clone: At residue 13, the translated DNA and the protein in TCRdb do not agree; the protein given here is derived from the DNA. The gene symbols are mouse symbols. The read comes to an end 3 residues before the CDR3 does, leaving the germline J gene to fill in the end. The chain joins TRBV13-3 to TRBJ1-6, with 9 bases that match TRBD1. TRBJ1-6 is an open reading frame, and its role is uncertain. CDR1 and CDR2 (germline): NNHDY, SYVADS. Trimming cost V 4 bases and J 1 base; bases outside gene matches: 3. The CDR3 is made up of 16 amino acids. Incomplete CDR3 DNA: TGTGCCAGCAGTCGGGACAGGGTCTCCTATAATTCGCCC. It translates to CASSRDRVSYNSP. The whole CDR3 protein is CASSRDRVSYNSPLYF.

This clone was seen a handful of times. The listed genes are named as in mouse. The CDR3 end lies 4 residues beyond the end of the read and is filled in from the germline J gene. The chain employs TRBV29 and TRBJ2-5; tentatively, D is TRBD1 (5 bases). Germline V gene sequence: CDR1 MSHET, CDR2 SYDVDS. There are 14 residues in the CDR3. The CDR3 protein is CASSLSRREDTQYF. The part of the CDR3 DNA that was read is TGTGCTAGCAGTTTATCGCGCAGGGAGGAC. Supplemented by reference TRBV29 and TRBJ2-5, the full variable domain reads DMKVTQMPRYLIKRMGENVLLECGQDMSHETMYWYRQDPGLGLQLIYISYDVDSNSEGDIPKGYRVSRKKREHFSLILDSAKTNQTSVYFCASSLSRREDTQYFGPGTRLLVL.

Notes on this clone: The gene symbols are mouse symbols. Sequencing ends 4 residues short of the CDR3 end; the germline J gene provides the rest. This chain joins TRBV19 and TRBJ2-2; a possible D gene is TRBD1 (6 bases). The CDR3 is 15 amino acids. The V gene's germline CDR1 is FNHDT and CDR2 SITEND (reference sequence). Trimming shortened V by 0 bases and J by 3 bases, and 9 bases separated the two germline ends. Partial CDR3 DNA: TGTGCCAGCAGTATAGGCCAGGGGTACACCGGG. It specifies CASSIGQGYTG. The full CDR3 is CASSIGQGYTGQLYF. The full variable domain, rest sourced from reference TRBV19 and TRBJ2-2, is GGIITQTPKFLIGQEGQKLTLKCQQNFNHDTMYWYRQDSGKGLRLIYYSITENDLQKGDLSEGYDASREKKSSFSLTVTSAQKNEMAVFLCASSIGQGYTGQLYFGEGSKLTVL.

To note about this clone: Gene names and germline refer to mouse. The sequenced part of the CDR3 DNA is TGTGCCTGGAGTCCGGGGGGGGAATAT. Translation: CAWSPGGEY. The CDR3 in full is CAWSPGGEYEQYF. The chain joins TRBV31 to TRBJ2-7; 7 bases fit TRBD2. The CDR3 end falls 4 residues outside the read, so it is completed with the germline J gene. This CDR3 contains 13 residues. Germline CDR1 is GKSSPN and CDR2 is SITVG.

Only a few counts were recorded for this clone. Here the gene names and germline are mouse. The CDR3 is cut off 4 residues early in the read; its end comes from the germline J gene. This chain uses TRBV13-3 with TRBJ2-1, with D tentatively TRBD1 (6 bases). The V end lost 2 bases, the J end lost 0 bases, and 12 bases lay between the germline ends. The CDR3 consists of 16 residues. Germline-derived CDR1 and CDR2 are NNHDY and SYVADS. The chain's CDR3 is CASSEAGASNYAEQFF. The part of the CDR3 DNA that was read is TGTGCCAGCAGTGAGGCAGGGGCCTCTAACTATGCT.

Notes on this clone: Gene names and germline refer to mouse. The read halts 4 residues ahead of the CDR3 end, with the missing end drawn from the germline J gene. The genes are TRBV19 and TRBJ2-7; TRBD2 aligns across 9 bases. This CDR3 comprises 14 residues. Germline V gene data show CDR1 as FNHDT and CDR2 as SITEND (reference sequence). The CDR3 reads CASSPTGGKYEQYF. The sequenced CDR3 bases are TGTGCCAGCAGCCCCACTGGGGGGAAATAT.

Concerning this clone: The protein given in TCRdb and the translation of the DNA differ at residue 13, and the sequence presented here derives from the DNA. The genes are named according to mouse. The missing CDR3 end, 3 residues past where the read stops, is filled in from the germline J gene. J is TRBJ1-3 and V is TRBV13-2, with 11 bases that match TRBD1. Germline CDR1 is NNHNN and CDR2 is SYGAGS (reference sequence). The CDR3 spans 16 residues. Trimming took 3 bases from V and 2 from J; bases not matched to a gene: 4. The covered CDR3 bases are TGTGCCAGCGGTGGAGGGACAGGGGGTCCTGGAAATACG. It codes for CASGGGTGGPGNT. The whole CDR3 protein is CASGGGTGGPGNTLYF.

This clone has just a few counts. Germline and genes: mouse. The read gets to within 4 residues of the CDR3 end, and the germline J gene fills in the rest. The chain recombines TRBV1 with TRBJ2-4; 10 positions match TRBD2. Germline V gene data show CDR1 as NSQYPW and CDR2 as LRSPGD (reference sequence). CDR3 length: 17 residues. The junction had 7 bases not matched to a gene; V was cut back by 3 bases and J by 1 base. The DNA read from the CDR3 is TGCACCTGCAGTGCCATGACTGGGGGGAAGGGTCAAAAC. Protein product: CTCSAMTGGKGQN. The whole CDR3 sequence reads CTCSAMTGGKGQNTLYF.

With regard to this clone: The protein listed by TCRdb differs at residue 12 from the translated DNA, so the DNA translation is shown. Mouse gene names and germline throughout. Read coverage stops 3 residues before the CDR3 terminus; the germline J gene supplies the remainder. V usage is TRBV13-3 and J usage is TRBJ1-6, with TRBD1 matching 11 bases. TRBJ1-6 is marked as an open reading frame, function uncertain. This CDR3 is 15 amino acids long. The germline gives CDR1 NNHDY, CDR2 SYVADS. The V gene end was trimmed by 2 bases and the J gene end by 8 bases; junction bases not matched to a gene: 3. Here the CDR3 reads CASSDLGQGDSPLYF. The CDR3 DNA, read in part, is TGTGCCAGCAGTGACCTGGGACAGGGGGATTCGCCC.

This clone was detected only a few times. Gene names denote mouse genes. The read terminates 4 residues before the CDR3 end, so the remaining end is supplied by the germline J gene. The chain combines TRBV13-2 with TRBJ1-2; TRBD1 agrees at 12 bases. In germline, CDR1 is NNHNN, CDR2 SYGAGS (reference sequence). Germline trimming cut 2 bases from V and 4 bases from J; bases unmatched to any gene: 6. This CDR3 comprises 16 residues. The covered CDR3 bases are TGTGCCAGCGGTGAGGGGACAGGGGGCGCGGGCTCC. Protein: CASGEGTGGAGS. The full CDR3 is CASGEGTGGAGSDYTF.

As concerns this clone: The gene symbols are mouse symbols. The read ends 4 residues before the CDR3 terminus; that terminus is restored from the germline J gene. V usage is TRBV1 and J usage is TRBJ2-1, with D possibly TRBD1 on 6 matching bases. V was pared by 1 base and J by 3 bases, with 13 bases between. Germline values: CDR1 NSQYPW, CDR2 LRSPGD (reference sequence). This CDR3 region has 16 residues. The CDR3: CTCSAGAGTIYAEQFF. Partial CDR3 DNA: TGCACCTGCAGTGCAGGCGCCGGGACAATCTATGCT.

This clone was recorded many times. Gene names follow the mouse nomenclature. The CDR3: CASSDPGTDSYEQYF. The DNA read from the CDR3 is TGTGCCAGCAGTGACCCCGGGACAGACTCCTAT. The chain uses TRBV13-3 and TRBJ2-7; 7 bases fit TRBD1. From the germline J gene comes the end of the CDR3, since the read stops 4 residues before it. After removal of 2 bases from V and 0 bases from J, the junction contained 5 bases not matched to a gene. The germline V gene has CDR1 NNHDY and CDR2 SYVADS. This CDR3 contains 15 residues.

Worth noting for this clone: These gene names are mouse names. The read is 4 residues too short to cover the CDR3 end, so that end is filled in from the germline J gene. The V call is TRBV3, the J call TRBJ2-7, with 11 positions matching TRBD2. The germline gives CDR1 SNHLY, CDR2 FYNGKV (reference sequence). V was clipped by 3 bases and J by 0 bases; unmatched bases: 1. This CDR3 contains 15 residues. The CDR3 region is CASSLGLGVSYEQYF. The DNA read from the CDR3 is TGTGCCAGCAGCTTGGGACTGGGGGTCTCCTAT. The whole variable domain, filled in from reference TRBV3 and TRBJ2-7, reads GPKVLQIPSHQIIDMGQMVTLNCDPVSNHLYFYWYKQILGQQMEFLVNFYNGKVMEKSKLFKDQFSVERPDGSYFTLKIQPTALEDSAVYFCASSLGLGVSYEQYFGPGTRLTVL.

Remarks on this clone: The listed genes are named as in mouse. The missing CDR3 end, 4 residues past where the read stops, is filled in from the germline J gene. The identical CDR3 is also encoded by other nucleotide sequences in the sample. The chain couples TRBV1 to TRBJ2-5; 9 nucleotides line up with TRBD2. The CDR3 covers 15 residues. Germline V CDR1 and CDR2: NSQYPW, LRSPGD (reference sequence). Partial CDR3 DNA: TGCACCTGCAGTGCGCCCGGGACTGGGCGAGAC. Protein: CTCSAPGTGRD. The CDR3, in full, reads CTCSAPGTGRDTQYF.

The sample holds a few counts of this clone. TCRdb and the translated DNA give different amino acids at residue 11; the protein presented here is the one translated from the DNA. The gene names here belong to mouse. The DNA ends 3 residues before the CDR3 does, and the rest of the CDR3 is filled in from the germline J gene. The genes are TRBV13-3 and TRBJ1-3; 10 positions agree with TRBD1. Germline values: CDR1 NNHDY, CDR2 SYVADS. This CDR3 has 14 amino acids. The V and J ends lost 6 bases and 4 bases, in that order; junction bases with no gene match: 4. The CDR3 sequence: CASTPDRGGNTLYF. The CDR3 bases that were read are TGTGCCAGCACCCCGGACAGGGGGGGAAATACG.

There are a few counts of this clone. Each gene name is a mouse one. The read is 4 residues too short to cover the CDR3 end, so that end is filled in from the germline J gene. The rearrangement joins TRBV13-3 to TRBJ2-1, with a weak D call TRBD1 (6 bases). CDR3 length: 13 amino acids. Germline CDR1 and CDR2: NNHDY and SYVADS. Trimming cost V 4 bases and J 4 bases, with 9 bases left between them. The part of the CDR3 DNA that was read is TGTGCCAGCAGTCAGGGGTCTTATGCT. Protein sequence: CASSQGSYA. The whole CDR3 sequence is CASSQGSYAEQFF.

This clone turned up a few times. Germline and genes: mouse. The CDR3 region is CTCSAVGGPANSDYTF. The CDR3 DNA, read in part, is TGCACCTGCAGTGCAGTGGGGGGACCTGCAAACTCC. J is TRBJ1-2 and V is TRBV1; TRBD1 is a possible D gene (5 bases). From the germline J gene comes the end of the CDR3, since the read stops 4 residues before it. V dropped 1 base and J dropped 0 bases, with 12 bases sitting between them. The germline V gene has CDR1 NSQYPW and CDR2 LRSPGD (reference sequence). CDR3 size: 16 residues.

With regard to this clone: The translated DNA and TCRdb's protein are not identical at residue 11; the protein here was translated from the DNA. Gene and germline names: mouse. The read terminates 3 residues ahead of where the CDR3 ends, so the germline J gene completes it. The chain is built from TRBV13-2 and TRBJ1-3; 8 nucleotides agree with TRBD1. The CDR3 length is 14 residues. After removal of 4 bases from V and 3 bases from J, the junction contained 3 bases not matched to a gene. The germline CDR1 and CDR2 sequences are NNHNN and SYGAGS (reference sequence). The CDR3 region is CASGMTGVGNTLYF. The part of the CDR3 DNA that was read is TGTGCCAGCGGTATGACAGGGGTTGGAAATACG.

In this sample, this clone turned up a few times. Gene and germline names: mouse. The sequenced fragment ends 4 residues before the CDR3 boundary, so the rest is inferred from the germline J gene. The chain couples TRBV13-1 to TRBJ2-3; possible D gene TRBD2, 6 bases. This CDR3 is 15 amino acids long. V dropped 0 bases and J dropped 0 bases, with 8 bases sitting between them. Per germline, CDR1 NSHNY and CDR2 SYGAGN. The CDR3 region is CASSDVTGSAETLYF. The sequenced part of the CDR3 DNA is TGTGCCAGCAGTGATGTGACTGGTAGTGCAGAA.

With regard to this clone: These gene names are mouse names. The read stops 4 residues short of the end of the CDR3; the missing end is completed from the germline J gene. The V and J genes are TRBV13-3 and TRBJ2-5, with 11 bases fitting TRBD2. Per the germline V gene, CDR1 is NNHDY and CDR2 is SYVADS. V trimming: 2 bases; J trimming: 0 bases; junction bases outside the gene matches: 5. The CDR3 has 17 amino acids. The DNA read from the CDR3 is TGTGCCAGCAGTGAAGGAGGGACTGGGGGTAACCAAGAC. Translating gives CASSEGGTGGNQD. The entire CDR3 sequence reads CASSEGGTGGNQDTQYF.